The 19 T cell receptor beta chains in this list originate from one sample, sequenced in a study of spatial heterogeneity in lung cancer (dated by TCRdb to the late 2010s). In light of the paper, this sample's time point label describes: sample taken at primary tumor resection. The method was 5' RACE. Instrument used: NextSeq 500. In-frame beta chains were kept once TCRdb had trimmed the public reads at Q25 with fastp and called clones with MiXCR. Each CDR3 protein gets just one entry, which takes the most common genes and DNA from the rows behind it. The sample includes around 63,000 distinct CDR3 sequences, with about 6.6% observed a single time. The top ten hold 14% to 15% of the sample. This sample comprised PBMCs, obtained at surgery. The receptors derive from a female donor with early-stage non-small cell lung cancer.

The chain uses TRBV20-1 and TRBJ1-5; TRBD1 matches at 12 bases. Germline V lookup: CDR1 DFQATT, CDR2 SNEGSKA (reference sequence). With V trimmed by 3 bases and J by 6 bases, 6 bases remained unmatched. The CDR3 is 15 amino acids. The CDR3 here is CSARGTGGAGQPQHF. CDR3 nucleotides: TGCAGTGCTAGGGGGACAGGGGGCGCGGGTCAGCCCCAGCATTTT.

This chain's CDR3 is CASSLGSTGLGTGGTDTQYF. The CDR3 coding sequence is TGCGCCAGCAGCTTGGGGAGCACGGGGCTGGGGACGGGAGGAACAGATACGCAGTATTTT. The chain couples TRBV5-1 to TRBJ2-3; TRBD2 matches at 7 bases. The CDR3 has 20 amino acids. Germline V gene sequence: CDR1 SGHRS, CDR2 YFSETQ. V was pared by 0 bases and J by 3 bases, with 19 bases of the junction left unmatched.

The sample holds a few counts of this clonotype. This sequence joins TRBV7-2 and TRBJ1-2; weak D call: TRBD1 (6 bases). The V end was cut by 2 bases, the J end by 5 bases, with 9 bases between. Germline-derived CDR1 and CDR2 are SGHTA and FQGNSA. CDR3 length: 13 amino acids. The CDR3 nucleotides are TGTGCCAGCAGCTTATCGGGGGCTTATGGCTACACCTTC. It yields the protein CASSLSGAYGYTF.

This clonotype showed up many times. The chain carries TRBV28 and TRBJ1-6; no clear D gene. Trimming shortened V by 2 bases and J by 4 bases, and 12 bases separated the two germline ends. The CDR3 contains 16 residues. Germline assignment: CDR1 MDHEN and CDR2 SYDVKM. The CDR3 DNA follows: TGTGCCAGCAGTTTAGGCCAACGGGGATATAATTCACCCCTCCACTTT. Translating it yields CASSLGQRGYNSPLHF.

This clonotype was seen ten or more times. The V call is TRBV5-1, the J call TRBJ2-3; D unclear. This CDR3 contains 14 residues. The germline CDR1 and CDR2 sequences are SGHRS and YFSETQ. V lost 2 bases to trimming and J lost 4 bases, with 11 bases between them. CDR3 loop: CASSFTSAADTQYF. The CDR3 coding sequence is TGCGCCAGCAGCTTTACCAGCGCGGCAGATACGCAGTATTTT. Filled out from reference TRBV5-1 and TRBJ2-3, the complete variable domain reads KAGVTQTPRYLIKTRGQQVTLSCSPISGHRSVSWYQQTPGQGLQFLFEYFSETQRNKGNFPGRFSGRQFSNSRSEMNVSTLELGDSALYLCASSFTSAADTQYFGPGTRLTVL.

This clonotype was seen more than once but under ten times. A much larger clonotype is one base distant, so this may be a read error. The J gene is TRBJ1-1, the V gene TRBV7-3, with D maybe TRBD1 (6 bases). V shed 4 bases and J shed 4 bases, with 10 bases lying between them. Germline CDR1 is SGHTA and CDR2 is FQGTGA. CDR3 length: 13 amino acids. The CDR3 protein is CASSSLTGTEAFF. Written as DNA, the CDR3 is TGTGCCAGCAGCTCCTTGACAGGCACTGAAGCTTTCTTT. Variable domain in full (rest from reference TRBV7-3 and TRBJ1-1): GAGVSQTPSNKVTEKGKYVELRCDPISGHTALYWYRQSLGQGPEFLIYFQGTGAADDSGLPNDRFFAVRPEGSVSTLKIQRTERGDSAVYLCASSSLTGTEAFFGQGTRLTVV.

As for this clonotype: A much larger clone differs by one base, so this may be a read error. This chain connects TRBV28 to TRBJ1-5, with D perhaps matching TRBD1 (5 bases). The germline V gene encodes CDR1 MDHEN and CDR2 SYDVKM. The CDR3 covers 15 residues. In nucleotides, the CDR3 is TGTGGCAGCAGTCGGTCGGGGGATAGCAATCAGCCCCAGCATTTT. It specifies CGSSRSGDSNQPQHF.

In its sample, this clonotype was seen many times. This chain joins TRBV10-3 and TRBJ2-1; a possible D gene is TRBD2 (6 bases). This CDR3 comprises 15 residues. Germline CDR1 and CDR2: ENHRY and SYGVKD. Trimming cost V 3 bases and J 0 bases, with 9 bases left between them. This chain's CDR3 is CAISERESSYNEQFF. As DNA, the CDR3 is TGTGCCATCAGTGAACGGGAGAGCTCCTACAATGAGCAGTTCTTC.

This clonotype showed up many times. The chain joins TRBV27 to TRBJ1-6; 9 positions match TRBD1. Germline values: CDR1 MNHEY, CDR2 SMNVEV (reference sequence). The trim removed 5 bases at V and 3 bases at J, leaving 2 bases unmatched. The CDR3 spans 15 residues. The chain's CDR3 is CASSKDRGYNSPLHF. CDR3 nucleotide sequence: TGTGCCAGCAGTAAGGACAGGGGCTATAATTCACCCCTCCACTTT.

This chain connects TRBV7-3 to TRBJ1-1; D is possibly TRBD1 (5 bases). The CDR3 has 14 residues. From germline, CDR1 is SGHTA and CDR2 FQGTGA. V was clipped by 8 bases and J by 0 bases, with 13 bases between them. The CDR3 coding sequence is TGTGCCAGCGGTCAGGGACCCATGAACACTGAAGCTTTCTTT. Encoded protein: CASGQGPMNTEAFF.

This clonotype was picked up a small number of times. This rearrangement joins TRBV5-1 to TRBJ2-6; 11 positions agree with TRBD1. In germline, CDR1 is SGHRS, CDR2 YFSETQ. The junction had 5 bases not matched to a gene; V was cut back by 5 bases and J by 1 base. This CDR3 is 17 amino acids long. For the CDR3, the DNA is TGCGCCAGCAGACGGACAGGGGGCGCATCTGGGGCCAACGTCCTGACTTTC. The encoded protein is CASRRTGGASGANVLTF.

This clonotype was recorded at least ten times. J is TRBJ1-2 and V is TRBV28; D is ambiguous. The CDR3 is 13 residues long. V lost 5 bases, J lost 8 bases, and 15 bases lay in between. Germline lookup yields CDR1 MDHEN and CDR2 SYDVKM. CDR3: CASSPWAGRGYTF. CDR3 sequence (DNA): TGTGCCAGCAGTCCATGGGCGGGTCGCGGCTACACCTTC.

In its sample, this clonotype was seen a few times. V and J are TRBV6-4 and TRBJ2-7, with a possible D match to TRBD2 (6 bases). The germline V gene has CDR1 MRHNA and CDR2 SNTAGT. The ends were cut back, 10 bases at V and 3 bases at J, with 16 bases in the middle. The CDR3 runs 13 residues. The CDR3 DNA sequence: TGTGCCACCCGACCGGACTACGACTACGAGCAGTACGTC. Protein product: CATRPDYDYEQYV.

This clonotype appeared many times. The chain employs TRBV15 and TRBJ2-5; 7 bases agree with TRBD2. Germline CDR1 LNHNV, CDR2 YYDKDF (reference sequence). This CDR3 has 14 amino acids. Trimming cost V 0 bases and J 5 bases; bases outside gene matches: 3. CDR3 in amino acids: CATSRDKGGETQYF. CDR3 bases: TGTGCCACCAGCAGAGATAAGGGAGGGGAGACCCAGTACTTC.

This clonotype has ten or more counts. The V gene is TRBV30, the J gene TRBJ2-2; unclear D gene. Germline lookup yields CDR1 GTSNPN and CDR2 SVGIG (reference sequence). The CDR3 consists of 12 residues. V dropped 2 bases and J dropped 5 bases, with 6 bases sitting between them. CDR3 sequence reads: CAWSWVTGELFF. CDR3 nucleotide sequence: TGTGCCTGGAGTTGGGTTACCGGGGAGCTGTTTTTT.

At least ten counts were recorded for this clonotype. The V gene is TRBV11-3, the J gene TRBJ1-1; D not certain. Looked up from germline, CDR1 is SGHNT and CDR2 is YENEEA. The CDR3 has 16 residues. Between the trimmed V and J ends, which lost 4 bases and 3 bases, there was a span of 18 bases. This CDR3 is CASSSSANSWDTEAFF. For the CDR3, the DNA is TGTGCCAGCAGCTCCTCCGCCAACAGTTGGGACACTGAAGCTTTCTTT.

This clonotype has only a few counts. The chain couples TRBV18 to TRBJ2-7; D is ambiguous. The CDR3 totals 11 residues. CDR1 is KGHSH, CDR2 LQKENI, per germline. With 3 bases removed from V and 6 bases from J, the gap between germline ends came to 6 bases. Written as DNA, the CDR3 is TGTGCCAGCTCACCGATCGGCGAGCAGTACTTC. It translates to CASSPIGEQYF.

The table lists this clonotype with many counts. One junction end does not reproduce the germline sequence, and a read error may be involved. The CDR3 loop reads CATSRLAGAASYNEQFF. The CDR3 nucleotides read TGTGCCACCAGCAGACTAGCGGGAGCCGCCTCCTACAATGAGCAGTTCTTC. This sequence joins TRBV5-5 and TRBJ2-1; TRBD2 agrees at 12 bases. There are 17 residues in the CDR3. Germline values: CDR1 SGHKS, CDR2 YYEKEE (reference sequence).

This clonotype was observed at least ten times. This chain connects TRBV7-3 to TRBJ2-2; D possibly corresponds to TRBD2 (5 bases). This CDR3 is 15 amino acids long. Germline lookup yields CDR1 SGHTA and CDR2 FQGTGA. Trimming removed 6 bases at V and 7 bases at J, with 18 bases between. The CDR3 DNA is TGTGCCAGCAGTGGAAGTGCCTCCAGCGGCGGGGAGCTGTTTTTT. Protein sequence: CASSGSASSGGELFF.